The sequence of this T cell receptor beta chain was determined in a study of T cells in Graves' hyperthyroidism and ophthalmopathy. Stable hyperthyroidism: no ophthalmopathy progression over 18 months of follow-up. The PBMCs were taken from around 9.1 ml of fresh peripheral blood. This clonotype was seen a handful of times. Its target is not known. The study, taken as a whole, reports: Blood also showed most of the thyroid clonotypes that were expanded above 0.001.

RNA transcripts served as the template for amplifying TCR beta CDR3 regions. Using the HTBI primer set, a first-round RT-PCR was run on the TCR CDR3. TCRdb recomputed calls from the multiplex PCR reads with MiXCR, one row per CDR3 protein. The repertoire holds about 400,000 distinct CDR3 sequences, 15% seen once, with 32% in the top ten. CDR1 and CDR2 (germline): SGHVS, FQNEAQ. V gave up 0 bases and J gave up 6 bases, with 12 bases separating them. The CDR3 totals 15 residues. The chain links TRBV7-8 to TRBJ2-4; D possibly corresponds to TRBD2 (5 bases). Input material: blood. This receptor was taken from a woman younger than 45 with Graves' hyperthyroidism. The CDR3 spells CASSLAAVGGNIQYF. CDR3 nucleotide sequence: TGTGCCAGCAGCTTAGCGGCGGTCGGAGGAAACATTCAGTACTTC.